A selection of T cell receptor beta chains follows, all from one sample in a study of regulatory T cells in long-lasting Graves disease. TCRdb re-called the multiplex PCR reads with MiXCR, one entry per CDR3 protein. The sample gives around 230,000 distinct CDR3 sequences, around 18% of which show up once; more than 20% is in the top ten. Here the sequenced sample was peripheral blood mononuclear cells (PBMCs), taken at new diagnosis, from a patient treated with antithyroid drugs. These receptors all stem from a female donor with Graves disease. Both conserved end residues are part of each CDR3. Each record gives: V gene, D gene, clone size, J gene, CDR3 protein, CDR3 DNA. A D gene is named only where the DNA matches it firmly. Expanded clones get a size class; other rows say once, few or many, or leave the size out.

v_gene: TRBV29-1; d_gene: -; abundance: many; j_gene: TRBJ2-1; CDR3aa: CSVDPITADNEQFF; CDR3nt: TGCAGCGTTGACCCTATAACGGCTGACAATGAGCAGTTCTTC
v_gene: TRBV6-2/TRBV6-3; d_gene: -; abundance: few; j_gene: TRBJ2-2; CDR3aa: CASSGLIANTGELFF; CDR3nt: TGTGCCAGCAGTGGCCTTATCGCGAACACCGGGGAGCTGTTTTTT
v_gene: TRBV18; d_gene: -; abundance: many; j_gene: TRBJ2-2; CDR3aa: CASSPYRGQMNTGELFF; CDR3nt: TGTGCCAGCTCACCATATCGAGGACAGATGAACACCGGGGAGCTGTTTTTT
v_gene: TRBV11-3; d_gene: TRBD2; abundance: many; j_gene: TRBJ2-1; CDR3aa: CASSSPTSGRARNEQFF; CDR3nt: TGTGCCAGCAGCTCCCCGACCAGCGGGAGGGCCCGGAATGAGCAGTTCTTC
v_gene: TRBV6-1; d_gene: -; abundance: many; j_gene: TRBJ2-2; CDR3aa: CASRAPGTNTGELFF; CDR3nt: TGTGCCAGCAGGGCCCCGGGCACGAACACCGGGGAGCTGTTTTTT
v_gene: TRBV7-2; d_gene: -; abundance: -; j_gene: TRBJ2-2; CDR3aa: CASSAAGFTGELFF; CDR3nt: TGTGCCAGCAGCGCCGCGGGGTTTACCGGGGAGCTGTTTTTT
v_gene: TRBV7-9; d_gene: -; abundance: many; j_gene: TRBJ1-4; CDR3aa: CASSSPDRSEKLFF; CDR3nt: TGTGCCAGCAGCTCTCCTGACAGGTCAGAAAAACTGTTTTTT
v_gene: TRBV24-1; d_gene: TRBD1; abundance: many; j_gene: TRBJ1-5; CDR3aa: CATSRQGNQPQHF; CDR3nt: TGTGCCACCAGTCGACAGGGTAATCAGCCCCAGCATTTT
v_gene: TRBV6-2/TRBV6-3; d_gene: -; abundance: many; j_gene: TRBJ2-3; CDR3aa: CASRTSTDTQYF; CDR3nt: TGTGCCAGCAGGACCTCCACAGATACGCAGTATTTT
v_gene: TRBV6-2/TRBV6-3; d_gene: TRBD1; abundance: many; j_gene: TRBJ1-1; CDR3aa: CASSLLQGRTEAFF; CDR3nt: TGTGCCAGCAGTCTATTACAGGGGCGCACTGAAGCTTTCTTT
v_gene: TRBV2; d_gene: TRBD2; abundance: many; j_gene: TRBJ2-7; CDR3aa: CASSEERGTYEQYF; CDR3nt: TGTGCCAGCAGTGAAGAGCGGGGGACCTACGAGCAGTACTTC
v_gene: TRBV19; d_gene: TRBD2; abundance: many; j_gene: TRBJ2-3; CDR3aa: CASSIRDYRTATQYF; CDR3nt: TGTGCCAGTAGTATTCGGGACTACCGCACTGCTACGCAGTATTTT
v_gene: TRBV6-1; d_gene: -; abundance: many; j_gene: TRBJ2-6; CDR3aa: CASTLEANVLTF; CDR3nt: TGTGCCAGTACTCTGGAGGCCAACGTCCTGACTTTC
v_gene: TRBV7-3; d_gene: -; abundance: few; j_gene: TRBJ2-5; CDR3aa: CASSLNRDQETQYF; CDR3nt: TGTGCCAGCAGCTTAAACAGAGACCAAGAGACCCAGTACTTC
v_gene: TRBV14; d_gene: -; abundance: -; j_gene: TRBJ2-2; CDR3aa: CASSQWGGELFF; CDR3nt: TGTGCCAGCAGCCAATGGGGCGGGGAGCTGTTTTTT
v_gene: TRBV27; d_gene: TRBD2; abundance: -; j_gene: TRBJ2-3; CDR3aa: CASRRGTSGRATDTQYF; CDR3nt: TGTGCCAGCAGACGCGGGACTAGCGGGAGGGCCACAGATACGCAGTATTTT
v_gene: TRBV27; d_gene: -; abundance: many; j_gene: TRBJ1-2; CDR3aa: CASSFSVFGGDYGYTF; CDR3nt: TGTGCCAGCAGTTTCTCGGTCTTTGGGGGAGACTATGGCTACACCTTC
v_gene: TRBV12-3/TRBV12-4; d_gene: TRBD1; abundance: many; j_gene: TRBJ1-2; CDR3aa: CASSWTGGGAGYTF; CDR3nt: TGTGCCAGCAGTTGGACAGGGGGTGGAGCGGGCTACACCTTC
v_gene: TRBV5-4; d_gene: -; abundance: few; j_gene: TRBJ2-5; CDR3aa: CASSLEGWQETQYF; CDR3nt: TGTGCCAGCAGCTTGGAGGGTTGGCAAGAGACCCAGTACTTC
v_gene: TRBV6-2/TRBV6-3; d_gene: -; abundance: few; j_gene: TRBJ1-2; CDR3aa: CASSEPYGRRNYGYTF; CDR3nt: TGTGCCAGCAGCGAACCTTATGGACGGCGGAACTATGGCTACACCTTC
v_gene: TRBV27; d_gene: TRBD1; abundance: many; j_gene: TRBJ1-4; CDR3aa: CASSSLWKTGKHEKLFF; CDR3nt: TGTGCCAGCAGTTCTCTGTGGAAGACAGGGAAGCATGAAAAACTGTTTTTT
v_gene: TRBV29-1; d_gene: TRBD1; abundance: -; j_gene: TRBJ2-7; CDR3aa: CSVDVGTGGHEQYF; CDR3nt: TGCAGCGTTGACGTTGGGACAGGGGGCCACGAGCAGTACTTC
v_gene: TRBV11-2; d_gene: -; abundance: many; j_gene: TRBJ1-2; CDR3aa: CASSLSWGPTNYGYTF; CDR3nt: TGTGCCAGCAGCCTCAGTTGGGGGCCGACTAACTATGGCTACACCTTC
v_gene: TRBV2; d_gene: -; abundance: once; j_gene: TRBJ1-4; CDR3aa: CASSENGGKLFF; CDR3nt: TGTGCCAGCAGTGAAAATGGCGGAAAACTGTTTTTT
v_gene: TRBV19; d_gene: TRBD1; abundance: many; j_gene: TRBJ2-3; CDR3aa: CASSLDRGETDTQYF; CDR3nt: TGTGCCAGTAGTCTCGACAGGGGGGAGACAGATACGCAGTATTTT
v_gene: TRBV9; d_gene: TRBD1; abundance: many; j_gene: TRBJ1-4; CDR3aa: CASSSQGASNEKLFF; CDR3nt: TGTGCCAGCAGCTCGCAGGGGGCCTCTAATGAAAAACTGTTTTTT
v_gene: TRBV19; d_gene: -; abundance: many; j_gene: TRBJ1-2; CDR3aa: CASSIQGYGYTF; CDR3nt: TGTGCCAGTAGTATTCAAGGGTATGGCTACACCTTC
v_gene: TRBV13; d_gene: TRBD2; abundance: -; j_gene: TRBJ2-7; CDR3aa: CASRLGGRAGYEQYF; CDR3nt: TGTGCCAGCAGACTAGGTGGGAGGGCCGGGTACGAGCAGTACTTC
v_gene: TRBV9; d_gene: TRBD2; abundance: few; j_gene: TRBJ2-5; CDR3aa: CASSVEGTSGRASVETQYF; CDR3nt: TGTGCCAGCAGCGTAGAGGGGACTAGCGGGAGGGCCTCGGTGGAGACCCAGTACTTC
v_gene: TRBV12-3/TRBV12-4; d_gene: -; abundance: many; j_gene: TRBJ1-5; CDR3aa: CASGLDGTGQPQHF; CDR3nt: TGTGCCAGCGGCCTGGATGGGACGGGTCAGCCCCAGCATTTT
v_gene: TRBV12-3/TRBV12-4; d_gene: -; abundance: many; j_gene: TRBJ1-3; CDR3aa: CASSLVSSSGNTIYF; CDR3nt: TGTGCCAGCAGTTTAGTGTCGAGCTCTGGAAACACCATATATTTT